These T cell receptor beta chains were read from a single sample in a study of blood T cell repertoires in COVID-19. Profiled with immunoSEQ multiplex PCR; TCRdb holds only in-frame clones, not every one. The table lists 35,000 to 50,000 clones, less than 70% of them singletons, with 6.2% in the top ten. The sample consisted of peripheral blood. These receptors all come from an elderly man with acute or convalescent COVID-19. Each CDR3 is given with its conserved first and last residue.

V gene	J gene	CDR3 length	CDR3 protein
TRBV7-2	TRBJ1-5	18	CASSFRPPGQGGNQPQHF
TRBV7-9	TRBJ2-7	16	CASSPPAAASTYEQYF
TRBV14	TRBJ2-7	16	CASSQYSGRSPREQYF
TRBV2	TRBJ1-1	14	CASSREGRNTEAFF
TRBV7-9	TRBJ2-6	16	CASSVPTGSGANVLTF
TRBV4-1	TRBJ1-1	15	CASSQSEGMNTEAFF
TRBV6-5	TRBJ1-1	14	CASSDLRGRVLAFF
TRBV12-3/TRBV12-4	TRBJ1-5	13	CASGLLRDQPQHF
TRBV6-6	TRBJ2-3	15	CASRRDREWNDTQYF
TRBV15	TRBJ2-3	15	CATSRGGLETDTQYF
TRBV3-1/TRBV3-2	TRBJ2-7	14	CASSRDRSSYEQYF
TRBV24-1	TRBJ1-6	11	CANRRRVALHF
TRBV7-9	TRBJ2-2	16	CASSFPSSGDTGELFF
TRBV5-1	TRBJ1-4	14	CASSFAQGNEKLFF
TRBV4-1	TRBJ2-7	16	CASSHQRLITVGEQYF
TRBV5-1	TRBJ2-1	13	CASRPTGDNEQFF
TRBV30	TRBJ2-1	13	CAWDLAGGGEQFF
TRBV5-1	TRBJ2-7	15	CASSLNFRGPDEQYF
TRBV7-3	TRBJ1-5	17	CASSSAGEPSVYQPQHF
TRBV19	TRBJ1-2	15	CASTGQGALLYGYTF
TRBV19	TRBJ1-1	14	CASRRTGENTEAFF
TRBV5-1	TRBJ1-1	16	CASKSSVEPRDTEAFF
TRBV5-6	TRBJ2-1	13	CASSRGQGREQFF
TRBV3-1/TRBV3-2	TRBJ2-1	15	CASSQEGANYNEQFF
TRBV28	TRBJ1-5	15	CASSLYREPNQPQHF
TRBV5-4	TRBJ2-3	15	CASSPRDRGTDTQYF
TRBV5-1	TRBJ2-7	15	CASSLDGQVSYEQYF
TRBV24-1	TRBJ1-5	15	CATSDRLRGQEPQHF
TRBV10-3	TRBJ1-2	15	CAVTTYGTGDDGYTF
TRBV7-8	TRBJ2-7	16	CASSLGDRSLTYEQYF
TRBV9	TRBJ2-2	15	CASSARNLNTGELFF
TRBV7-3	TRBJ2-7	20	CASSLRVRDRDSNFSAEQYF